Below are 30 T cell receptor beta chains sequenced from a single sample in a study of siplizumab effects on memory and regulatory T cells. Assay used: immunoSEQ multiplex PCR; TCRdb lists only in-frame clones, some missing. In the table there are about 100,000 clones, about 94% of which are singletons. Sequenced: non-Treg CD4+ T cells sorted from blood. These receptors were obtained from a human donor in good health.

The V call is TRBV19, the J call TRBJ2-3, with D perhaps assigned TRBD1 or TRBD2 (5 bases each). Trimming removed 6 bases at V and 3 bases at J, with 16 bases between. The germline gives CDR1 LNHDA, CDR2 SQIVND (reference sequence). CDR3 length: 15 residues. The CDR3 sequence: CASRRDLGDTDTQYF. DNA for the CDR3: TGTGCCAGTAGAAGGGACCTCGGAGATACAGATACGCAGTATTTT.

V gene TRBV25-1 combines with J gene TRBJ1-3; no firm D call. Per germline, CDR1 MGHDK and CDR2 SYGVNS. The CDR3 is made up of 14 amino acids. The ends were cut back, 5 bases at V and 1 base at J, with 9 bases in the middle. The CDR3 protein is CASSRVGSGNTIYF. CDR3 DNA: TGTGCCAGCAGTAGAGTTGGATCTGGAAACACCATATATTTT.

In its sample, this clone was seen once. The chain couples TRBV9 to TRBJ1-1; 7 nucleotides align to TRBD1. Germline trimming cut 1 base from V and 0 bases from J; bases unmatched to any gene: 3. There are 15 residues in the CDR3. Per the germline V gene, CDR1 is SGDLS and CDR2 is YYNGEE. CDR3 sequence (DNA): TGTGCCAGCAGCGTAATCAGGGGGGTGAACACTGAAGCTTTCTTT. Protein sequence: CASSVIRGVNTEAFF.

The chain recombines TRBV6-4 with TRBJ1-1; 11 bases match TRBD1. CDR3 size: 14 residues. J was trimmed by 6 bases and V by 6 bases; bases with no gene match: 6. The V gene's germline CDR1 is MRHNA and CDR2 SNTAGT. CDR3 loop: CASRAGTGGPEAFF. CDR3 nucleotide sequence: TGTGCCAGCAGAGCCGGGACAGGGGGACCTGAAGCTTTCTTT.

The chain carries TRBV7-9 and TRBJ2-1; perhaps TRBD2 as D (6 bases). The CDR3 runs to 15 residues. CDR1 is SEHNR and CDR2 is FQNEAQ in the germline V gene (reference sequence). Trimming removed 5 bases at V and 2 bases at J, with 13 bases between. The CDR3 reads CASSTGLGAYNEQFF. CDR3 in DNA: TGTGCCAGCAGCACGGGACTTGGAGCCTACAATGAGCAGTTCTTC.

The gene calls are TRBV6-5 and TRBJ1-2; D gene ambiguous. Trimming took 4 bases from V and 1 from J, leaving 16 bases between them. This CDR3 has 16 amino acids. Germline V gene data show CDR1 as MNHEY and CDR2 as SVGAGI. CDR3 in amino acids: CASSSYTSGFNYGYTF. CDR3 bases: TGTGCCAGCAGTTCCTATACCTCGGGATTTAACTATGGCTACACCTTC.

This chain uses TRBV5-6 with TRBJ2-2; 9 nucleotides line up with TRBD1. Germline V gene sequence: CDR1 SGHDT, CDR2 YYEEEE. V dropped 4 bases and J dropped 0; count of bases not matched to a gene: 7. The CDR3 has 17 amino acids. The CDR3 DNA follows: TGTGCCAGCAGCCCCCTACGACAGGGGGCGAACACCGGGGAGCTGTTTTTT. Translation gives CASSPLRQGANTGELFF.

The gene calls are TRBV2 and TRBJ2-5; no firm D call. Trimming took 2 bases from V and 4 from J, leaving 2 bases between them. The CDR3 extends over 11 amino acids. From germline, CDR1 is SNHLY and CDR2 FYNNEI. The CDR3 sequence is CASSELETQYF. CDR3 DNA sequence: TGTGCCAGCAGTGAACTAGAGACCCAGTACTTC. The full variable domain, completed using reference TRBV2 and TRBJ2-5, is EPEVTQTPSHQVTQMGQEVILRCVPISNHLYFYWYRQILGQKVEFLVSFYNNEISEKSEIFDDQFSVERPDGSNFTLKIRSTKLEDSAMYFCASSELETQYFGPGTRLLVL.

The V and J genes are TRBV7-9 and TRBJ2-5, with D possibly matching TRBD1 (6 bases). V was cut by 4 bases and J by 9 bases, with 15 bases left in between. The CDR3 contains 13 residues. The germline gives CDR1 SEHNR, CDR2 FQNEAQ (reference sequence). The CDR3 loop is CASSSVIGTPQYF. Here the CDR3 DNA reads TGTGCCAGCAGCTCCGTTATAGGGACACCCCAGTACTTC.

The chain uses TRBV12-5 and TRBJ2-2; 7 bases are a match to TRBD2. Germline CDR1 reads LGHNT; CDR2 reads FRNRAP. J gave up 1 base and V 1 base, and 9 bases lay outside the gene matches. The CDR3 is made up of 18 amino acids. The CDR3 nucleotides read TGTGCTAGTGGTTTGGGCAACTTAGCGGGCCTGAACACCGGGGAGCTGTTTTTT. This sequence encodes CASGLGNLAGLNTGELFF.

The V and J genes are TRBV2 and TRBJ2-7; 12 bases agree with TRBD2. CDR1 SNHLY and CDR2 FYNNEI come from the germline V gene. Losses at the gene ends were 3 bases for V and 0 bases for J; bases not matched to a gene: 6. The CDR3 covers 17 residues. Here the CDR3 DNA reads TGTGCCAGCAGTGACGTCCTAGCGGGAGGGGTCTCCTACGAGCAGTACTTC. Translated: CASSDVLAGGVSYEQYF.

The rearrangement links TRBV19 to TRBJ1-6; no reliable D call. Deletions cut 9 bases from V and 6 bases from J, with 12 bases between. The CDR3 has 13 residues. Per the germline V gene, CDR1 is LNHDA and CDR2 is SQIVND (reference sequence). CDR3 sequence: CASDDKGNSPLHF. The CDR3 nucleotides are TGTGCCAGCGACGATAAGGGTAATTCACCCCTCCACTTT.

This CDR3 is CASSSISGETQYF. The CDR3 DNA sequence: TGTGCCAGCAGCTCCATTAGTGGTGAGACCCAGTACTTC. The rearrangement uses TRBV11-3 and TRBJ2-5; the D is unclear. Germline CDR1 is SGHNT and CDR2 is YENEEA. The ends were cut back, 4 bases at V and 5 bases at J, with 11 bases in the middle. The CDR3 loop spans 13 amino acids.

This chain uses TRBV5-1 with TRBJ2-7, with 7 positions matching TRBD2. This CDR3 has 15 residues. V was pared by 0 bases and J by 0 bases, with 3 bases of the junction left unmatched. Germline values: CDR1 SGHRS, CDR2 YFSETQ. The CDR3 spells CASSLGLADSYEQYF. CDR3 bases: TGCGCCAGCAGCTTGGGGCTAGCGGACTCCTACGAGCAGTACTTC. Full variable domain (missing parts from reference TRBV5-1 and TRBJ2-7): KAGVTQTPRYLIKTRGQQVTLSCSPISGHRSVSWYQQTPGQGLQFLFEYFSETQRNKGNFPGRFSGRQFSNSRSEMNVSTLELGDSALYLCASSLGLADSYEQYFGPGTRLTVT.

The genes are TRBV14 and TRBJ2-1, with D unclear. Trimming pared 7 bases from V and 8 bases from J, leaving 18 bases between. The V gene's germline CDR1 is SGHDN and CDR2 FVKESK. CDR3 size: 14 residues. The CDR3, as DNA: TGTGCCAGCAACTCATTGGGTCTGCGAGATGAGCAGTTCTTC. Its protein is CASNSLGLRDEQFF.

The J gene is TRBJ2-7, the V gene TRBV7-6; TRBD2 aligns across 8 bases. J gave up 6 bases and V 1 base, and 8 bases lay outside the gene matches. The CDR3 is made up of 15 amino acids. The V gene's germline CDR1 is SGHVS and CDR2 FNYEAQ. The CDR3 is CASSLVTGGPSEQYF. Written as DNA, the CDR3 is TGTGCCAGCAGCTTAGTCACGGGAGGGCCCTCCGAGCAGTACTTC.

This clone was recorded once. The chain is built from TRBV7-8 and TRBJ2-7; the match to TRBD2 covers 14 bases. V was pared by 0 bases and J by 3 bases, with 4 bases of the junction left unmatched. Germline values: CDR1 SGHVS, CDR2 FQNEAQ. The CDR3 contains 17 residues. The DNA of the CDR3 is TGTGCCAGCAGCTTAGCGCTGGGGACTAGCGGGAGCTACGAGCAGTACTTC. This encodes CASSLALGTSGSYEQYF. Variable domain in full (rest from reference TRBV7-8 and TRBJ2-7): GAGVSQSPRYKVAKRGQDVALRCDPISGHVSLFWYQQALGQGPEFLTYFQNEAQLDKSGLPSDRFFAERPEGSVSTLKIQRTQQEDSAVYLCASSLALGTSGSYEQYFGPGTRLTVT.

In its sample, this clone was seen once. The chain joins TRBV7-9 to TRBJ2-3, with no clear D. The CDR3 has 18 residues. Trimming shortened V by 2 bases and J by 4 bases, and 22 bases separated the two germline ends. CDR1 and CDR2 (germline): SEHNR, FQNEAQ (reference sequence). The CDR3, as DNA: TGTGCCAGCAGCTTACGCCGGATCGGCAGGAAAGCCTCAGATACGCAGTATTTT. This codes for CASSLRRIGRKASDTQYF.

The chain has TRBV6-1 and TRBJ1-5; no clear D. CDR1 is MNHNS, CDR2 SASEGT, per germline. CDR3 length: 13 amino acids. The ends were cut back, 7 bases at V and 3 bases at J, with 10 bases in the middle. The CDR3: CASTEGNNQPQHF. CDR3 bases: TGTGCCAGCACCGAAGGGAACAATCAGCCCCAGCATTTT.

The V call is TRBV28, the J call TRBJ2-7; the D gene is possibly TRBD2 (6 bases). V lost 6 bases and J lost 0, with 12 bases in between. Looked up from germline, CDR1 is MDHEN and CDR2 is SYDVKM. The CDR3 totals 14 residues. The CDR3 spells CASRPSGGSYEQYF. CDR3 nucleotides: TGTGCCAGCAGACCCTCCGGGGGCTCCTACGAGCAGTACTTC.

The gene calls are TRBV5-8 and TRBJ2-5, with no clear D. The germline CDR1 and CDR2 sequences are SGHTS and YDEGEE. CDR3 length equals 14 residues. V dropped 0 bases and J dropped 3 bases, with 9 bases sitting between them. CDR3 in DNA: TGTGCCAGCAGCTTGGTTCCAGAGGAAGAGACCCAGTACTTC. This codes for CASSLVPEEETQYF.

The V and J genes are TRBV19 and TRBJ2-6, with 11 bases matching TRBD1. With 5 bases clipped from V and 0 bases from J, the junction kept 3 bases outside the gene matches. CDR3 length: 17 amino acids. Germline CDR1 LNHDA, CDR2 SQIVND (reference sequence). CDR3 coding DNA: TGTGCCAGTAGTGCCGGGACAGGGGGCTCTGGGGCCAACGTCCTGACTTTC. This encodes CASSAGTGGSGANVLTF.

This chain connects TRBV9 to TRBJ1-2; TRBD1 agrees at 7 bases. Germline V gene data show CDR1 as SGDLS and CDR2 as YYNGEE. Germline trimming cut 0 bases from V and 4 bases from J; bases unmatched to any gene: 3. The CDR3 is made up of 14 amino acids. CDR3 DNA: TGTGCCAGCAGCGTAGGAGGGGGCGGCTATGGCTACACCTTC. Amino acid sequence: CASSVGGGGYGYTF. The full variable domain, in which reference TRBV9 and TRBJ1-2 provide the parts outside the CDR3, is DSGVTQTPKHLITATGQRVTLRCSPRSGDLSVYWYQQSLDQGLQFLIQYYNGEERAKGNILERFSAQQFPDLHSELNLSSLELGDSALYFCASSVGGGGYGYTFGSGTRLTVV.

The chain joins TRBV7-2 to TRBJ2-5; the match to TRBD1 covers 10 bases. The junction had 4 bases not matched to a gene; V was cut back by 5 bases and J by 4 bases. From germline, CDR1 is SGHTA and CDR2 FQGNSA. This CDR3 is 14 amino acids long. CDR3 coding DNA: TGTGCCAGCAGCCGGGACAGGGGCGGAGAGACCCAGTACTTC. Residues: CASSRDRGGETQYF.

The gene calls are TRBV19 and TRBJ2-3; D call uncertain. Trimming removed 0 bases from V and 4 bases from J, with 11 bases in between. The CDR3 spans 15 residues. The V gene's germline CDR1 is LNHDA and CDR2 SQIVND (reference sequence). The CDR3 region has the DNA TGTGCCAGTAGTATAGAGATGGGAATCTCAGATACGCAGTATTTT. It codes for CASSIEMGISDTQYF.

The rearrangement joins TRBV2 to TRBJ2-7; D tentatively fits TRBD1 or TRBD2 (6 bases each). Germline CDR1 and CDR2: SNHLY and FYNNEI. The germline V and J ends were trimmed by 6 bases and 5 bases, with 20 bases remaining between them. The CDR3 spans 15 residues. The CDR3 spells CASSDTQRRGDEQYF. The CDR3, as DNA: TGTGCCAGCAGCGACACCCAAAGGAGGGGGGACGAGCAGTACTTC.

This CDR3 is CASRVGGSTGELFF. Written as DNA, the CDR3 is TGTGCCAGTAGGGTAGGGGGTAGCACCGGGGAGCTGTTTTTT. This chain uses TRBV19 with TRBJ2-2; maybe TRBD1 (6 bases). Germline assignment: CDR1 LNHDA and CDR2 SQIVND (reference sequence). This CDR3 region has 14 residues. Between the trimmed V and J ends, which lost 6 bases and 4 bases, there was a span of 12 bases. The entire variable domain, with the rest obtained from reference TRBV19 and TRBJ2-2, is as follows: DGGITQSPKYLFRKEGQNVTLSCEQNLNHDAMYWYRQDPGQGLRLIYYSQIVNDFQKGDIAEGYSVSREKKESFPLTVTSAQKNPTAFYLCASRVGGSTGELFFGEGSRLTVL.

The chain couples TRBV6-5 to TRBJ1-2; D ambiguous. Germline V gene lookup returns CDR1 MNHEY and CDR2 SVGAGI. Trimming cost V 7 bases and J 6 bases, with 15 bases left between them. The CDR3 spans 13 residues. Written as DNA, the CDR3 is TGTGCCAGCAAGGTCACTTTGAGCGATGGCTACACCTTC. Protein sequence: CASKVTLSDGYTF.

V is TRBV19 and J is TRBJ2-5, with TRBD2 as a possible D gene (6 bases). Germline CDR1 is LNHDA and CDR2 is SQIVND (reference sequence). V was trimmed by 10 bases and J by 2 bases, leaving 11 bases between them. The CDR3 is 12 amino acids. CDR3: CATDGGQETQYF. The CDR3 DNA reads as TGTGCCACCGATGGGGGGCAAGAGACCCAGTACTTC.

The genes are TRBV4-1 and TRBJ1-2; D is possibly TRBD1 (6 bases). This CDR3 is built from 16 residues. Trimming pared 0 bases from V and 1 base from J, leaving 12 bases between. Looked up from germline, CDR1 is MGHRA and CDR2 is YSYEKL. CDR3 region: CASSQDGQTINYGYTF. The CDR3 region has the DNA TGCGCCAGCAGCCAAGACGGACAGACGATTAACTATGGCTACACCTTC.